This T cell receptor (beta chain) is from a study of response to subunit inactivated influenza vaccine. Germline V gene sequence: CDR1 DFQATT, CDR2 SNEGSKA (reference sequence). Trimming pared 3 bases from V and 1 base from J, leaving 4 bases between. This CDR3 comprises 12 residues. The study, taken as a whole, reports: Authors suggested each seasonal influenza vaccination recruits few new T cells.

This clonotype was observed a handful of times. Antigen specificity is unknown. Each CDR3 protein is one row after TCRdb ran MiXCR on the RT-PCR reads. Of just over 300,000 distinct CDR3 sequences listed, about 20% are singletons. The clonotype originates from a man aged 45 to 75 who received an inactivated influenza vaccine. This rearrangement joins TRBV20-1 to TRBJ1-5, with D hard to call. Here the sequenced sample was PBMCs from blood, taken about 20 months after vaccination. CDR3 sequence (DNA): TGCAGTGCTAGTTCAAGCAATCAGCCCCAGCATTTT. It codes for CSASSSNQPQHF.